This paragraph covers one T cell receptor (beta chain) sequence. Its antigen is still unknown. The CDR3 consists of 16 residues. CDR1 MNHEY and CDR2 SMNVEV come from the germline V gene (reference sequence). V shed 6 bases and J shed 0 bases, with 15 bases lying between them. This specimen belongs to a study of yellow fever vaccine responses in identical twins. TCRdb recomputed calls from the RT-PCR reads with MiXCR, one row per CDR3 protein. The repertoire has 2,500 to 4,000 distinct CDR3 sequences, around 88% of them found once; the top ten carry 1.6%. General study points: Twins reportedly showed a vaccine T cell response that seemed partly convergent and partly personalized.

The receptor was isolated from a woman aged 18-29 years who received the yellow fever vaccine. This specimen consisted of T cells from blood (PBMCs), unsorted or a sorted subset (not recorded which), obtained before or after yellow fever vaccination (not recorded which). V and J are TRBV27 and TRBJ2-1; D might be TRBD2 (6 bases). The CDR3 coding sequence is TGTGCCAGCAGCCTCAAAGCGGGCTTCTCCTACAATGAGCAGTTCTTC. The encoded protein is CASSLKAGFSYNEQFF.